This T cell receptor (beta chain) was recovered during a study of cytomegalovirus exposure and HLA in healthy donors (dated by TCRdb to 2017 to 2019). Concerning the study at large: In an earlier analysis of roughly 500 of the donors, around 290 Gb of sequence data and 117 million unique TCR beta sequences from roughly 180 million T cells were reported. An early release covering roughly 600 HLA-typed donors comprised 250 to 350 gigabases of sequencing data and some 79 million unique TCR sequences. Of the roughly 430 genotyped donors, over 65% fell in the genetic ancestry cluster associated with self-reported Caucasian donors. The study aimed to test whether cataloging public T cell receptors could reveal signatures of past pathogen exposure. The T cell repertoires of 666 subjects were profiled by immunosequencing and related to cytomegalovirus serostatus. Besides the first cohort of roughly 640 subjects, a separate validation cohort made up of over 100 different subjects was used. To predict cytomegalovirus infection status, the study combined high-throughput TCR immunosequencing, statistical association of individual TCRs with disease status, and machine learning. A later analysis re-analyzed previously published TCR beta repertoires from about 730 donors and added high-resolution HLA genotyping to study TCR occurrence patterns. The later analysis used no new phenotypic data to find candidate immune exposures, relying instead on TCR beta sequences and their occurrence across donors. An earlier analysis of 587 of the donors used high-throughput TCR beta sequencing to judge whether each TCR beta V gene segment behaved as functional or pseudogenic. Donor age, sex, ethnicity and CMV serostatus were compiled together with the repertoire data. A later genetic analysis used genome-wide SNP genotypes for about 65% of the roughly 670 donors, treating that subset as a discovery cohort. Every discovery cohort repertoire had been produced on one sequencing platform. HLA typing included class I and class II loci at four-digit resolution. Typing coverage differed by locus: A, B, C, DRB1 and DQB1 were typed in roughly 620-630 donors, DQA1 in about 500, DPA1 in roughly 590, and DPB1 in roughly 470. Four or five DR-DQ haplotypes were treated as single units for association and clustering because of strong linkage in the cohort. On average, around 240,000 unique TCR beta nucleotide sequences were sequenced per donor among 300 to 500 genotyped donors of the cohort, with 15% to 20% of those sequences being non-productive. What the research found in general, with its limitations: The only immune exposure information available for the cohort was CMV serostatus. The sequencing pipeline was judged likely to have produced a cluster of highly shared sequence variants as a technical artifact. Compared with equally common non-associated chains, HLA-associated TCR beta chains in a later analysis were more clonally expanded and had lower generation probabilities. Compared with the roughly 700-donor mean, donors in an Asian-associated ancestry cluster had fewer N-insertions in productive TCRs, according to a later genetic analysis. In the study, around 150 TCR beta chains were listed as associated with cytomegalovirus. Only TCR beta chains were sequenced in this cohort, and the absence of alpha or paired-chain data limited detectable features. Linkage disequilibrium might explain the correlated functional status among segregating V segments, but an unknown experimental factor could not be ruled out. In both the original and validation cohorts, the classifier was reported to diagnose cytomegalovirus status with high specificity and sensitivity. According to a later analysis, most CMV-associated TCR beta chains appeared to be HLA-restricted, and the HLA associations seemed to be driven largely by CMV exposure. Some IMGT-functional V segments, including TRBV6-2 and TRBV6-3, could not be told apart with the 87-base-pair reads, so those segments were excluded. A further reported finding was that TCR beta sequences accurately predicted the HLA-A and HLA-B alleles for most subjects in the first cohort. In a later analysis, several top co-occurrence clusters were reported to appear linked to parvovirus B19, influenza, CMV and Epstein-Barr virus. In an earlier analysis of some 500 of the donors, most TCR beta V segments appeared in productive rearrangements about 87% or about 30% of the time, broadly matching IMGT annotations. HLA typing was unavailable for some donors at each locus, so association tests used only the typed subset. While some public TCRs were present in many individuals, most TCR sequences turned up only very rarely across donors. Strong co-occurrence of HLA alleles, especially DR and DQ, made assigning TCR associations to individual alleles difficult. In a later analysis, more than 15,000 TCR beta sequences were associated with specific HLA alleles at a false discovery rate of 0.05. The presence/absence analyses assumed that sequencing depth was roughly uniform across donors, and that assumption may not be true. Because counts were too low, roughly 16 rarely observed V segments, including chromosome 9 orphons, were excluded from the earlier analysis of 587 of the donors. According to the authors, the approach could potentially be generalized to other disease states and immunological phenotypes. In a later analysis, the rate of TCR association differed among HLA loci, with DRB1 alleles having the most associated TCRs and HLA-C alleles having the fewest. In vitro tests confirmed that a few of the cytomegalovirus-associated TCR beta chains recognize cytomegalovirus antigens. A later genetic analysis associated a missense DCLRE1C variant with V-gene and J-gene trimming of TCR beta chains, and an independent cohort replicated the association.

In total, 500 to 700 healthy bone marrow donors made up the cohort. At the time of sampling, every cohort member was nominally healthy, though immune exposures that went unrecorded were likely present. The donor was CMV seropositive and belonged to the group of 250 to 300 seropositive cohort members. A peripheral blood sample was collected from each donor, and TCR beta sequencing was performed on peripheral blood mononuclear cells. The Qiagen DNeasy Blood Extraction Kit was used to extract genomic DNA from the blood cell samples. With respect to this clone: Its recognized antigen is unknown. Base qualities are not provided; no much larger clone lies one nucleotide away.

Libraries were built with the immunoSEQ multiplex PCR assay. The multiplex PCR relied on a mix of 60 forward primers for TCR Vbeta segments and 13 reverse primers for TCR Jbeta segments. The CDR3 region of rearranged TCR beta genes was amplified from genomic DNA with a multiplex PCR assay. On the Illumina HiSeq System, the amplified TCR beta libraries were sequenced as 87-base-pair reads. The paper's processing steps were these. Across the 500 to 750 repertoires, a later analysis counted around 80 million unique TCR beta chains, some 11 million of which were shared by at least two donors. Raw reads were error-corrected and collapsed into unique sequences with a nearest-neighbor algorithm that merged closely related sequences to remove PCR and sequencing errors. Alignment of CDR3 sequences to IMGT reference sequences was used to assign V, D and J gene segments. For a sequence to be retained, a match of at least six nucleotides was required to both a V gene segment and a J gene segment. A rearrangement was called productive if the CDR3 had no stop codons and remained in frame with V and J, and every other rearrangement was called non-productive. CDR3 was defined according to IMGT convention as the region running from the second conserved V-encoded cysteine to the conserved J-encoded phenylalanine. Sequences without an unambiguous match to a single V gene segment were excluded from the earlier analysis of 500 to 700 of the donors. An earlier analysis of 587 of the donors called V segments functional above 56.7% productive rearrangements and segregating when the between-donor standard deviation exceeded 5%. A statistical classification framework was built to diagnose cytomegalovirus status from the catalog of TCR beta chain sequences. A later analysis assigned V and J genes by comparing TCR nucleotide sequences with IMGT/GENE-DB human TR gene sequences. In a later analysis, CDR3 sequences and most-parsimonious VDJ recombination scenarios were assigned using the TCRdist pipeline. A later analysis defined each TCR beta chain by its CDR3 amino acid sequence plus V-gene family, and excluded reads lacking a unique V-gene family. A later analysis removed 500 to 650 highly shared, low-generation-probability nucleotide sequences to deal with suspected cross-contamination and a sequencing artifact. A later analysis calculated a clonal expansion index for each public chain from normalized within-repertoire ranks of inferred template counts. In a later analysis, generation probabilities were computed using a VDJ recombination model fitted to out-of-frame rearrangements, and the results were checked against IGoR. A later analysis scored TCR-TCR, TCR-HLA and TCR-CMV co-occurrence with hypergeometric tests, applying a repertoire-size bias correction to TCR pairs. False discovery rates were estimated in a later analysis by permuting HLA or CMV assignments 20 times. In a later analysis, co-occurring TCRs were grouped with DBSCAN, and TCRdist sequence similarity was added when clustering was performed within HLA-allele-positive subsets. Repertoires with fewer than 30,000 or more than 120,000 public chains, plus five repertoires with anomalous nucleotide sharing, were excluded from co-occurrence clustering. Held by TCRdb, this immuneACCESS table contains in-frame sequences only and omits some clones. Under half of the omission traces to an unresolved V gene where checked; the cause of the rest is unknown. That table supplies the V and J calls and clone size; D and trimming were determined from the DNA. The sample profile shows more than 140,000 clones; roughly 82% of them were found once. The ten most abundant clones make up 5% to 6.5% of the sample.

From the germline V gene, CDR1 is SNHLY and CDR2 is FYNNEI. After removal of 3 bases from V and 3 bases from J, the junction retains 4 bases not matched to a gene. The CDR3 measures 15 amino acids from cysteine to phenylalanine. This entry keeps only the CDR3 DNA: 45 bases, framed from base 1. The chain was built from TRBV2 and TRBJ2-3, and TRBD2 matches 9 of the central bases. The sequenced sample was PBMCs. This TCR derives from a man aged 25-40 years in good health and CMV-seropositive. CDR3 sequence: CASSDGSGGTDTQYF. The DNA sequence is as follows: TGTGCCAGCAGTGATGGTAGCGGGGGTACAGATACGCAGTATTTT.